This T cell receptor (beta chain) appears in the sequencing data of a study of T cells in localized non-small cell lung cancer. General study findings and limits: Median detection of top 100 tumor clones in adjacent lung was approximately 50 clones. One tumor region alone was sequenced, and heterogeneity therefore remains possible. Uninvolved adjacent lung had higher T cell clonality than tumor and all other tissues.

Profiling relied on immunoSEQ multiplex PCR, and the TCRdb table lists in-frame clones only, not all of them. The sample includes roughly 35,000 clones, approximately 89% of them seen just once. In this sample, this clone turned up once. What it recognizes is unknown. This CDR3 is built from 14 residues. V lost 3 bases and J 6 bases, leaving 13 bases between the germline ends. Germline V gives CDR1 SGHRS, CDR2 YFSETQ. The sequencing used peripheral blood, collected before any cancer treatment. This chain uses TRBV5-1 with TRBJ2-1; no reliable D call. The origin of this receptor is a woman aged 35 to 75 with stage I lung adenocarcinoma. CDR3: CASSSLSSSNEQFF. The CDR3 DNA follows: TGCGCCAGCAGCTCTCTATCGAGTAGCAATGAGCAGTTCTTC.